This TCR beta chain is from a study of cytotoxic CD8 clonotypes in ibrutinib-treated CLL. Whole-study context: Enrolment comprised approximately 10 relapsed/refractory and around 15 treatment-naive patients; approximately 18 were IGHV unmutated. After treatment lasting a median approximately 11 months, range 6 to 36, response samples were collected. Study outcomes and limitations: Treatment saw public clonotypes, which were uncommon, either contract or stay stable. Samples from sustained-remission and progressing patients were taken at different times.

Germline CDR1 SEHNR, CDR2 FQNEAQ (reference sequence). This CDR3 contains 18 residues. Trimming removed 5 bases from V and 6 bases from J, with 23 bases in between. Regarding this clone: What it recognizes is unknown.

Sequencing used immunoSEQ multiplex PCR; TCRdb keeps in-frame clones, though not all of them. In the table there are fewer than 35,000 clones, about 82% of which are singletons. This chain links TRBV7-9 with TRBJ2-6, with D uncertain. The source was PBMCs, collected after 24 months of ibrutinib treatment. This receptor was obtained from a human donor with chronic lymphocytic leukemia. The CDR3 spells CASSDRSYMTKSANVLTF. In DNA form, the CDR3 reads TGTGCCAGCAGCGATCGCTCATACATGACAAAGTCGGCCAACGTCCTGACTTTC. The full variable domain, in which reference TRBV7-9 and TRBJ2-6 provide the parts outside the CDR3, is DTGVSQNPRHKITKRGQNVTFRCDPISEHNRLYWYRQTLGQGPEFLTYFQNEAQLEKSRLLSDRFSAERPKGSFSTLEIQRTEQGDSAMYLCASSDRSYMTKSANVLTFGAGSRLTVL.